The present T cell receptor (beta chain) was sequenced within a study of cytomegalovirus exposure and HLA in healthy donors. A note on this clone: Its antigen remains unknown.

Though probably carrying unrecorded immune exposures, donors were nominally healthy at sampling. PCR was performed using 60 Vbeta and 13 Jbeta primers. TCRdb's table, derived via immunoSEQ multiplex PCR, lists solely in-frame clones and lacks some. The data contain about 150,000 clones, roughly 80% of them seen just once; the ten biggest clones take up under 3%. The CDR3 sequence is 13 residues long. With 3 bases removed from V and 0 bases from J, the gap between germline ends came to 6 bases. The V gene's germline CDR1 is SQVTM and CDR2 ANQGSEA. Whole-study findings and limits: Rare TCR sequences dominated, though some public TCRs recurred in many donors.

The chain combines TRBV29-1 with TRBJ2-4; D unresolved. This TCR was sampled from a man between 40 and 49 years old in good health and CMV-seropositive. The material sequenced was PBMCs. CDR3 DNA sequence: TGCAGCGTTGAGGAGTCAGCCAAAAACATTCAGTACTTC. Amino acid sequence: CSVEESAKNIQYF.